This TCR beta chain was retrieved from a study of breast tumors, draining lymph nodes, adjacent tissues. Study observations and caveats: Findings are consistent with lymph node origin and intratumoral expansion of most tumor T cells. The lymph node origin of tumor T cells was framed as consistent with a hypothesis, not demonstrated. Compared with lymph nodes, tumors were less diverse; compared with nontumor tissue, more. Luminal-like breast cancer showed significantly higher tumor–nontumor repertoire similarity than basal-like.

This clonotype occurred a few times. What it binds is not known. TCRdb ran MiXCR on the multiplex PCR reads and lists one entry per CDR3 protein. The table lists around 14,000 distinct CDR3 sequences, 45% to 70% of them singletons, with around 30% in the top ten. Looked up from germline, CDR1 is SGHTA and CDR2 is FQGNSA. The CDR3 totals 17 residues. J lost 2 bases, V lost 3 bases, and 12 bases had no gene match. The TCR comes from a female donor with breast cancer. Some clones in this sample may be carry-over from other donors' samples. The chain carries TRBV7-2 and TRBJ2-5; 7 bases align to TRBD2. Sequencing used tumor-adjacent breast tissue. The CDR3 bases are TGTGCCAGCAGCTTTCAACGCCTAGCGGCCGATCAAGAGACCCAGTACTTC. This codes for CASSFQRLAADQETQYF.